The rows below give T cell receptor beta chains drawn from one sample of a study of radiotherapy plus CTLA-4 blockade in lung cancer. TCRdb keeps only in-frame clones here, not all; method: immunoSEQ multiplex PCR. The sample lists 120,000 or so clones, 70% to 90% occurring once. Sequencing was performed on peripheral blood, taken from a patient treated with radiotherapy plus ipilimumab. These receptors were obtained from a human donor with non-small cell lung cancer that progressed on radiotherapy plus ipilimumab. Both conserved end residues are part of each CDR3. Each record gives: CDR3 length, V gene, D gene, J gene, clone size, CDR3 protein, CDR3 DNA. D genes are given only for firm matches. Rows may omit the clone size; those that give it use once, few, many or a size class.

13,TRBV6-1,TRBD1,TRBJ2-5,-,CASKTTGRETQYF,TGTGCCAGCAAAACGACAGGGCGAGAGACCCAGTACTTC
15,TRBV9,-,TRBJ1-1,-,CASSRAGALNTEAFF,TGTGCCAGCAGCCGGGCGGGGGCCCTGAACACTGAAGCTTTCTTT
14,TRBV10-3,-,TRBJ1-1,-,CAISDSQGLGSAFF,TGTGCCATCAGTGATTCACAGGGTTTGGGGTCAGCTTTCTTT
13,TRBV11-3,TRBD1,TRBJ1-1,-,CASSLAGGTEAFF,TGTGCCAGCAGCTTAGCAGGGGGCACTGAAGCTTTCTTT
15,TRBV1,-,TRBJ2-1,-,CTSSPRPPSHNEQFF,TGCACCAGCAGCCCGAGGCCCCCTTCCCACAATGAGCAGTTCTTC
12,TRBV11-3,-,TRBJ1-1,-,CASSYGRTEAFF,TGTGCCAGCAGCTATGGGAGGACTGAAGCTTTCTTT
14,TRBV6-4,-,TRBJ1-2,-,CASSTGVRGYGYTF,TGTGCCAGCAGTACCGGGGTTCGTGGCTATGGCTACACCTTC
15,TRBV5-1,TRBD2,TRBJ2-1,-,CASSKTSGRADEQFF,TGCGCCAGCAGCAAGACTAGCGGGAGGGCCGATGAGCAGTTCTTC
13,TRBV5-4,-,TRBJ1-2,-,CASSVDGDYGYTF,TGTGCCAGCAGCGTAGACGGGGACTATGGCTACACCTTC
15,TRBV6-1,-,TRBJ2-7,-,CANSEVGKGRYEQYF,TGTGCCAACAGTGAAGTAGGGAAGGGGCGGTACGAGCAGTACTTC
12,TRBV5-1,-,TRBJ2-7,-,CASSPRDYEQYF,TGCGCCAGCAGCCCGAGAGACTACGAGCAGTACTTC
15,TRBV6-5,TRBD2,TRBJ2-1,once,CASSRTSGSYNEQFF,TGTGCCAGCAGCCGAACTAGCGGGAGTTACAATGAGCAGTTCTTC
14,TRBV15,TRBD1,TRBJ2-7,few,CATSTSTGGYVQYF,TGTGCCACCAGCACGTCGACAGGGGGTTATGTGCAGTACTTC
17,TRBV7-2,TRBD1,TRBJ1-5,-,CASSLGGTGGRNQPQHF,TGTGCCAGCAGCTTAGGTGGGACAGGGGGTAGGAATCAGCCCCAGCATTTT
14,TRBV5-1,-,TRBJ1-2,once,CASSRGTENYGYTF,TGCGCCAGCAGTCGTGGGACTGAGAACTATGGCTACACCTTC
14,TRBV19,-,TRBJ1-1,-,CASSADTGNTEAFF,TGTGCCAGTAGCGCAGACACCGGGAACACTGAAGCTTTCTTT
14,TRBV19,-,TRBJ1-5,-,CASSIQGMGQPQHF,TGTGCCAGTAGTATTCAGGGGATGGGTCAGCCCCAGCATTTT
16,TRBV2,-,TRBJ1-2,-,CAIYTIAGIANYGYTF,TGTGCCATCTACACCATCGCCGGGATTGCGAACTATGGCTACACCTTC
14,TRBV11-2,TRBD2,TRBJ2-1,-,CASSPGVLAGGQFF,TGTGCCAGCAGCCCGGGAGTTTTAGCGGGGGGGCAGTTCTTC
16,TRBV6-6,-,TRBJ2-1,-,CASSYSGGPGGNEQFF,TGTGCCAGCAGTTACTCTGGAGGACCCGGGGGAAATGAGCAGTTCTTC
17,TRBV7-9,TRBD1,TRBJ2-7,-,CASSLDGGQGVSYEQYF,TGTGCCAGCAGCTTAGATGGGGGACAGGGGGTATCCTACGAGCAGTACTTC
15,TRBV9,-,TRBJ2-7,-,CASSAPDTGDYEQYF,TGTGCCAGCAGCGCTCCCGACACGGGAGACTACGAGCAGTACTTC
14,TRBV6-5,TRBD2,TRBJ2-7,-,CASSLLAGDGEQYF,TGTGCCAGCAGTCTACTAGCGGGAGATGGCGAGCAGTACTTC
13,TRBV4-1,-,TRBJ2-7,-,CASSQYRGGEQYF,TGCGCCAGCAGCCAGTATCGGGGCGGCGAGCAGTACTTC
15,TRBV5-1,-,TRBJ2-2,-,CASSLGIANTGELFF,TGCGCCAGCAGCTTAGGCATTGCGAACACCGGGGAGCTGTTTTTT
17,TRBV6-1,-,TRBJ2-7,-,CASSEADGRGPSYEQYF,TGTGCCAGCAGTGAAGCGGACGGGCGCGGGCCTTCCTACGAGCAGTACTTC
15,TRBV18,TRBD1,TRBJ2-5,-,CASSRREGAGETQYF,TGTGCCAGCTCACGACGAGAGGGGGCGGGAGAGACCCAGTACTTC
13,TRBV29-1,-,TRBJ2-3,once,CSVRDLRTDTQYF,TGCAGCGTCCGGGACTTACGCACAGATACGCAGTATTTT
14,TRBV5-1,-,TRBJ1-1,-,CASSLGDLNTEAFF,TGCGCCAGCAGCTTGGGAGACCTGAACACTGAAGCTTTCTTT
15,TRBV5-8,TRBD2,TRBJ2-3,-,CASSLRGLDRATQYF,TGTGCCAGCAGCTTGAGGGGACTAGATCGTGCTACGCAGTATTTT
19,TRBV14,TRBD2,TRBJ2-3,-,CASSQDSPSGISVLDTQYF,TGTGCCAGCAGCCAAGATTCCCCAAGCGGGATTTCCGTCCTCGATACGCAGTATTTT